The text below deals with one T cell receptor (beta chain). The sample is drawn from a study of blood T cell repertoires in COVID-19. For the study at large: Both acute and convalescent COVID-19 samples were obtained from the United States, Italy and Spain. In each case, the material was cDNA or gDNA derived from T cells, B-cell-depleted T cells, or PBMCs.

The CDR3 contains 15 residues. Between the trimmed V and J ends, which lost 1 base and 0 bases, there was a span of 9 bases. Germline lookup yields CDR1 PRHDT and CDR2 FYEKMQ (reference sequence). Methods used by the authors: Nucleated cell number was recorded as an estimate derived from reference gene primer amplification. Produced via immunoSEQ multiplex PCR; TCRdb's table is partial and in-frame only. D and trimming come from the DNA, and the V and J calls and clone size come from that table. The sample contains 65,000 to 70,000 clones, approximately 84% of which appear only once. The sample consisted of peripheral blood. The chain has TRBV13 and TRBJ1-1; D is unresolved. The sequence was collected from a woman aged 55-70 years with acute or convalescent COVID-19. Here the CDR3 reads CASSLARSVNTEAFF. The CDR3 nucleotides are TGTGCCAGCAGCTTAGCGCGCTCGGTGAACACTGAAGCTTTCTTT.